Each of the 31 T cell receptor beta chains below was sequenced from the same sample in a study of vaccination effects on CD4 cells after COVID-19. These TCRs' antigens remain unknown. Sequenced by immunoSEQ multiplex PCR; TCRdb stores in-frame clones only, minus some. The profile shows under 80,000 clones, approximately 74% of them singletons. Before sequencing took place, the ViraFEST assay used viral peptide pools to expand antigen-specific CD4+ T cells. Subsequent to 10 days of culture, CD4+ T cells were isolated. Sample: CD4+ T cells from PBMCs cultured with HCoV-229E spike peptides, taken before COVID-19 vaccination. These receptor sequences come from a human donor who received a COVID-19 vaccine.

The rearrangement joins TRBV2 to TRBJ2-3; weak D call: TRBD1 (5 bases). The CDR3 sequence is 14 residues long. V gave up 3 bases and J gave up 4 bases, with 11 bases separating them. Germline values: CDR1 SNHLY, CDR2 FYNNEI. The CDR3 bases are TGTGCCAGCAGTGATTCAGGGCCCGCAGATACGCAGTATTTT. Amino acid sequence: CASSDSGPADTQYF.

The chain is built from TRBV27 and TRBJ1-5; TRBD1 aligns across 7 bases. The CDR3 has 15 residues. Germline CDR1 MNHEY, CDR2 SMNVEV (reference sequence). The J segment lost 0 bases and the V segment lost 2 bases, leaving 1 base of the junction unmatched. CDR3 sequence: CASSLTGASNQPQHF. The DNA for the CDR3 is TGTGCCAGCAGTTTAACAGGGGCTAGCAATCAGCCCCAGCATTTT.

This sequence joins TRBV28 and TRBJ2-3; TRBD2 matches at 8 bases. Germline loops: CDR1 MDHEN, CDR2 SYDVKM. The junction had 10 bases not matched to a gene; V was cut back by 5 bases and J by 6 bases. The CDR3 covers 15 residues. The CDR3 sequence is CASSPSGGLADTQYF. In DNA form, the CDR3 reads TGTGCCAGCAGTCCAAGCGGGGGCCTTGCTGATACGCAGTATTTT.

This sequence joins TRBV5-6 and TRBJ2-7; 7 nucleotides align to TRBD1. Looked up from germline, CDR1 is SGHDT and CDR2 is YYEEEE. The length of the CDR3 is 14 residues. With V trimmed by 8 bases and J by 2 bases, 10 bases remained unmatched. The CDR3 spells CASGETGITYEQYV. DNA of the CDR3: TGTGCCAGTGGCGAGACAGGGATAACCTACGAGCAGTACGTC.

This clone turned up a few times. The chain links TRBV10-1 to TRBJ2-2; D gene uncertain. Trimming took off 2 bases at V and 1 base at J, with 2 bases between the two ends. The CDR3 length is 13 residues. Per germline, CDR1 WNHNN and CDR2 SYGVQD (reference sequence). In DNA, the CDR3 is TGCGCCAGCAGTGAGAGGAACACCGGGGAGCTGTTTTTT. This sequence encodes CASSERNTGELFF.

This chain uses TRBV6-5 with TRBJ2-6, with TRBD1 as a possible D gene (5 bases). The V gene's germline CDR1 is MNHEY and CDR2 SVGAGI. The CDR3 runs to 14 residues. Trimming cost V 6 bases and J 0 bases, with 6 bases left between them. The CDR3 DNA is TGTGCCAGCAGCACAGGCTCTGGGGCCAACGTCCTGACTTTC. This translates into CASSTGSGANVLTF.

The rearrangement uses TRBV4-2 and TRBJ2-6, with D maybe TRBD1 (6 bases). Germline V gives CDR1 LGHNA, CDR2 YNFKEQ. The CDR3 loop spans 16 amino acids. The V end lost 0 bases, the J end lost 0 bases, and 6 bases lay between the germline ends. This chain's CDR3 is CASSQEQGSGANVLTF. CDR3 DNA sequence: TGTGCCAGCAGCCAAGAACAGGGCTCTGGGGCCAACGTCCTGACTTTC.

This clone has just one count. V gene TRBV19 combines with J gene TRBJ1-2, with 7 bases that match TRBD1. V lost 6 bases and J lost 8; bases outside the gene matches: 15. Germline values: CDR1 LNHDA, CDR2 SQIVND (reference sequence). The CDR3 is made up of 15 amino acids. CDR3 residues: CASSPWDSRAKGYTF. For the CDR3, the DNA is TGTGCCAGTAGCCCCTGGGACAGCCGGGCGAAAGGCTACACCTTC.

This clone was counted between two and nine times. This chain joins TRBV28 and TRBJ1-1, with D unresolved. The V end was cut by 6 bases, the J end by 5 bases, with 10 bases between. The CDR3 spans 12 residues. Germline loops: CDR1 MDHEN, CDR2 SYDVKM. The CDR3: CASSPPSTEAFF. For the CDR3, the DNA is TGTGCCAGCAGCCCCCCCAGTACTGAAGCTTTCTTT.

This chain links TRBV2 with TRBJ1-5; unclear D gene. V dropped 0 bases and J dropped 6 bases, with 3 bases sitting between them. Germline V lookup: CDR1 SNHLY, CDR2 FYNNEI. This CDR3 has 12 amino acids. The CDR3 DNA is TGTGCCAGCAGTGAAGCGGGTCAGCCCCAGCATTTT. Amino acids: CASSEAGQPQHF.

The chain joins TRBV7-3 to TRBJ2-3, with D possibly matching TRBD1 (5 bases). This CDR3 has 13 residues. Germline assignment: CDR1 SGHTA and CDR2 FQGTGA. V lost 4 bases and J lost 2, with 7 bases in between. DNA of the CDR3: TGTGCCAGCAGCTCCAGGGCCACAGATACGCAGTATTTT. It yields the protein CASSSRATDTQYF. Full variable domain (missing parts from reference TRBV7-3 and TRBJ2-3): GAGVSQTPSNKVTEKGKYVELRCDPISGHTALYWYRQSLGQGPEFLIYFQGTGAADDSGLPNDRFFAVRPEGSVSTLKIQRTERGDSAVYLCASSSRATDTQYFGPGTRLTVL.

The chain employs TRBV29-1 and TRBJ2-5, with D perhaps TRBD2 (5 bases). Germline V CDR1 and CDR2: SQVTM, ANQGSEA. This CDR3 has 15 residues. V was shortened by 5 bases and J by 7 bases, with 23 bases between the two germline ends. CDR3 region: CSVPHVTDLIGTQYF. CDR3 DNA: TGCAGCGTTCCCCACGTGACGGACTTGATTGGGACCCAGTACTTC.

The chain has TRBV18 and TRBJ1-5, with D possibly TRBD1 on 5 matching bases. Looked up from germline, CDR1 is KGHSH and CDR2 is LQKENI. The CDR3 spans 13 residues. V was pared by 4 bases and J by 4 bases, with 8 bases between. CDR3 amino acids: CASSRGSNQPQHF. CDR3 bases: TGTGCCAGCTCACGGGGCAGTAATCAGCCCCAGCATTTT.

In this sample, this clone turned up a few times. This chain uses TRBV6-6 with TRBJ2-3; no reliable D call. CDR3 length: 13 residues. Deletions cut 2 bases from V and 3 bases from J, with 6 bases between. CDR1 MNHNY and CDR2 SVGAGI come from the germline V gene (reference sequence). The CDR3 region has the DNA TGTGCCAGCAGTTACGCGCAGACAGATACGCAGTATTTT. It codes for CASSYAQTDTQYF.

There are a few counts of this clone. The chain carries TRBV30 and TRBJ2-1; 10 nucleotides match TRBD1. Germline values: CDR1 GTSNPN, CDR2 SVGIG (reference sequence). The CDR3 is made up of 14 amino acids. V shed 8 bases, J shed 6 bases, and the junction held 10 bases outside the gene matches. Here the CDR3 reads CAGNGQGVGNEQFF. The CDR3 DNA reads as TGTGCCGGGAACGGACAGGGGGTAGGCAATGAGCAGTTCTTC.

Points on this clone: Additional DNA sequences in this sample encode the identical CDR3. The chain combines TRBV5-1 with TRBJ2-7; 7 nucleotides agree with TRBD1. The CDR3 has 14 residues. CDR1 is SGHRS, CDR2 YFSETQ, per germline. With 4 bases clipped from V and 0 bases from J, the junction kept 4 bases outside the gene matches. The CDR3 DNA reads as TGCGCCAGCAGCCCTTGGGACAGCTCCTACGAGCAGTACGTC. Amino acid sequence: CASSPWDSSYEQYV.

The CDR3 nucleotides read TGTGCCACCTCATTACGGCCGGGGGGACAGGGCAATTCACCCCTCCACTTT. Translation gives CATSLRPGGQGNSPLHF. The genes are TRBV19 and TRBJ1-6; 9 nucleotides agree with TRBD1. Germline V CDR1 and CDR2: LNHDA, SQIVND (reference sequence). The CDR3 loop spans 17 amino acids. Trimming removed 10 bases from V and 7 bases from J; junction bases left unmatched: 17.

The rearrangement uses TRBV5-1 and TRBJ1-2, with 7 bases lining up with TRBD1. After removal of 4 bases from V and 4 bases from J, the junction contained 10 bases not matched to a gene. The germline V gene has CDR1 SGHRS and CDR2 YFSETQ. The CDR3 covers 15 residues. The chain's CDR3 is CASSLTPGQLYGYTF. DNA for the CDR3: TGCGCCAGCAGCCTAACGCCGGGACAGCTCTATGGCTACACCTTC.

This sequence joins TRBV5-1 and TRBJ2-3, with D possibly TRBD1 on 6 matching bases. The V end was cut by 0 bases, the J end by 1 base, with 18 bases between. There are 18 residues in the CDR3. CDR1 SGHRS and CDR2 YFSETQ come from the germline V gene. CDR3 DNA sequence: TGCGCCAGCAGCTTGGGTAACAGGGCCCTTCCGGGCACAGATACGCAGTATTTT. Amino acid sequence: CASSLGNRALPGTDTQYF.

This clone showed up just a few times. This sequence joins TRBV2 and TRBJ2-1, with D perhaps matching TRBD1 or TRBD2 (5 bases each). The CDR3 length is 14 residues. Germline V gene lookup returns CDR1 SNHLY and CDR2 FYNNEI. V gave up 6 bases and J gave up 7 bases, with 16 bases separating them. CDR3 residues: CASSRVGGYNEQFF. Here the CDR3 DNA reads TGTGCCAGCAGCAGGGTTGGGGGTTATAATGAGCAGTTCTTC. The complete variable domain, with remaining parts taken from reference TRBV2 and TRBJ2-1, reads EPEVTQTPSHQVTQMGQEVILRCVPISNHLYFYWYRQILGQKVEFLVSFYNNEISEKSEIFDDQFSVERPDGSNFTLKIRSTKLEDSAMYFCASSRVGGYNEQFFGPGTRLTVL.

The rearrangement joins TRBV2 to TRBJ1-5, with 8 bases fitting TRBD1. CDR1 is SNHLY and CDR2 is FYNNEI in the germline V gene. V trimming: 7 bases; J trimming: 3 bases; junction bases outside the gene matches: 2. This CDR3 spans 13 amino acids. The CDR3 DNA sequence: TGTGCCAGCATGGGACAGGCCAATCAGCCCCAGCATTTT. Amino acids: CASMGQANQPQHF.

The chain links TRBV11-3 to TRBJ1-1, with no clear D. The CDR3 covers 15 residues. Germline CDR1 reads SGHNT; CDR2 reads YENEEA. The V gene lost 5 bases and the J gene lost 3 bases, with 16 bases spanning the gap. CDR3 amino acids: CASSPVVAVYTEAFF. Here the CDR3 DNA reads TGTGCCAGCAGCCCCGTCGTGGCGGTTTACACTGAAGCTTTCTTT.

This chain connects TRBV19 to TRBJ2-1; D is unresolved. CDR3 length equals 16 residues. In germline, CDR1 is LNHDA, CDR2 SQIVND (reference sequence). V lost 5 bases, J lost 9 bases, and 23 bases lay in between. CDR3 in DNA: TGTGCCAGTAGTTGGCGAGAGCCCAACCTAAAGGGTGAGCAGTTCTTC. The encoded protein is CASSWREPNLKGEQFF.

CDR3 nucleotides: TGTGCCAGCCTCCCGTTCGCGGGGGTTCGACAGCCCCAGCATTTT. Its protein is CASLPFAGVRQPQHF. The rearrangement uses TRBV6-5 and TRBJ1-5, with D perhaps TRBD1 (5 bases). The CDR3 has 15 amino acids. Trimming removed 8 bases at V and 7 bases at J, with 21 bases between. Germline V CDR1 and CDR2: MNHEY, SVGAGI.

The J gene is TRBJ2-5, the V gene TRBV24-1; tentatively, D is TRBD1 or TRBD2 (5 bases each). Trimming shortened V by 3 bases and J by 4 bases, and 14 bases separated the two germline ends. This CDR3 has 15 residues. Per the germline V gene, CDR1 is KGHDR and CDR2 is SFDVKD. Written as DNA, the CDR3 is TGTGCCACCAGTGATCCCCCGGGGCGCGGAGAGACCCAGTACTTC. Its protein is CATSDPPGRGETQYF.

V usage is TRBV12-3 or TRBV12-4 and J usage is TRBJ2-4; D remains ambiguous. There are 10 residues in the CDR3. Trimming stripped 5 bases from V and 9 bases from J, with 5 bases between. CDR3 residues: CASSGSIQYF. CDR3 coding DNA: TGTGCCAGCAGTGGTTCCATTCAGTACTTC.

The chain couples TRBV6-5 to TRBJ2-3; D not certain. This CDR3 is 14 amino acids long. Trimming removed 2 bases at V and 4 bases at J, with 10 bases between. Germline CDR1 is MNHEY and CDR2 is SVGAGI. The CDR3 here is CASSYGWTADTQYF. In DNA, the CDR3 is TGTGCCAGCAGTTACGGGTGGACGGCAGATACGCAGTATTTT.

The V gene is TRBV3-1 (or the pseudogene TRBV3-2), the J gene TRBJ2-5, with 9 bases that match TRBD2. The CDR3 is made up of 16 amino acids. The V segment lost 4 bases and the J segment 2 bases; nucleotides outside the gene matches: 8. CDR1 is LGHDT, CDR2 YNNKEL, per germline (reference sequence). The CDR3 bases are TGTGCCAGCAGCCGTCGGCTAGCGGGGATTCAAGAGACCCAGTACTTC. This sequence encodes CASSRRLAGIQETQYF.

This chain links TRBV10-1 with TRBJ2-3; no clear D. Deletions cut 4 bases from V and 2 bases from J, with 13 bases between. This CDR3 region has 15 residues. The germline V gene encodes CDR1 WNHNN and CDR2 SYGVQD (reference sequence). Written as DNA, the CDR3 is TGCGCCAGCAGTGTTCGCGGACCGACCACAGATACGCAGTATTTT. It is translated as CASSVRGPTTDTQYF.

The chain has TRBV11-2 and TRBJ2-7; 14 bases are shared with TRBD2. CDR3 length: 15 amino acids. With V trimmed by 4 bases and J by 5 bases, 4 bases remained unmatched. Germline CDR1 is SGHAT and CDR2 is FQNNGV. CDR3 loop: CASSSGLAGGHEQYV. CDR3 DNA sequence: TGTGCCAGCAGCTCCGGACTAGCGGGGGGTCACGAGCAGTACGTC.

The chain uses TRBV5-1 and TRBJ2-5; 7 bases match TRBD2. Per the germline V gene, CDR1 is SGHRS and CDR2 is YFSETQ. The length of the CDR3 is 14 residues. V lost 4 bases and J lost 5; bases outside the gene matches: 8. CDR3 residues: CASSRTPGGETQYF. DNA for the CDR3: TGCGCCAGCAGCAGAACCCCCGGGGGGGAGACCCAGTACTTC. Using reference TRBV5-1 and TRBJ2-5 for the parts outside the CDR3, the full variable domain is KAGVTQTPRYLIKTRGQQVTLSCSPISGHRSVSWYQQTPGQGLQFLFEYFSETQRNKGNFPGRFSGRQFSNSRSEMNVSTLELGDSALYLCASSRTPGGETQYFGPGTRLLVL.